These 5 T cell receptor beta chains were all obtained from the same sample, sequenced in a study of blood T cells in healthy people across ages. Alongside a J-beta primer mix, a sample-barcoded 5' primer served in a second PCR lasting about 7 to 11 cycles. TCRdb redid the calling of the 5' RACE reads with MiXCR, one entry per CDR3 protein. Among about 680,000 distinct CDR3 sequences listed, approximately 50% were seen once. Material: blood. These receptors all come from an older woman in good health.

The gene calls are TRBV5-1 and TRBJ2-7; TRBD2 might be the D (5 bases). Germline V gives CDR1 SGHRS, CDR2 YFSETQ. This CDR3 has 13 residues. The ends were cut back, 4 bases at V and 5 bases at J, with 13 bases in the middle. CDR3 nucleotide sequence: TGCGCCAGCAGCCGGGAAGTCGTTAACGAGCAGTACTTC. Encoded protein: CASSREVVNEQYF.

Comment on this clonotype: It may be a read error: a sequence one base away is much more abundant. V is TRBV27 and J is TRBJ1-4; the D gene is possibly TRBD1 (5 bases). The CDR3 covers 15 residues. Trimming shortened V by 5 bases and J by 8 bases, and 18 bases separated the two germline ends. Germline CDR1 reads MNHEY; CDR2 reads SMNVEV (reference sequence). The CDR3 protein is CASSPLGGRSEKLFF. CDR3 DNA sequence: TGTGCCAGCAGTCCCCTTGGGGGGAGGAGCGAAAAACTGTTTTTT.

V is TRBV28 and J is TRBJ2-3; 9 bases align to TRBD1. Trimming cost V 8 bases and J 5 bases; bases outside gene matches: 14. Germline V lookup: CDR1 MDHEN, CDR2 SYDVKM. The CDR3 is made up of 16 amino acids. CDR3 protein: CASSAHGTGLKDTQYF. Here the CDR3 DNA reads TGTGCCAGCTCAGCTCACGGGACAGGGTTGAAAGATACGCAGTATTTT. Together with reference TRBV28 and TRBJ2-3, the CDR3 gives the full variable domain: DVKVTQSSRYLVKRTGEKVFLECVQDMDHENMFWYRQDPGLGLRLIYFSYDVKMKEKGDIPEGYSVSREKKERFSLILESASTNQTSMYLCASSAHGTGLKDTQYFGPGTRLTVL.

A word on this clonotype: This may arise from a read error, as a much more abundant clone is one base away. V usage is TRBV20-1 and J usage is TRBJ1-1; 8 bases map to TRBD1. The CDR3 extends over 16 amino acids. Per the germline V gene, CDR1 is DFQATT and CDR2 is SNEGSKA (reference sequence). The trim removed 0 bases at V and 4 bases at J, leaving 10 bases unmatched. CDR3 protein: CSARDPHATGGTEAFF. CDR3 nucleotide sequence: TGCAGTGCTAGAGACCCCCATGCCACAGGGGGCACTGAAGCTTTCTTT.

The chain employs TRBV9 and TRBJ2-1; possibly TRBD2 for D (6 bases). This CDR3 comprises 16 residues. Germline V gene data show CDR1 as SGDLS and CDR2 as YYNGEE. Trimming removed 3 bases at V and 7 bases at J, with 20 bases between. The CDR3 DNA reads TGTGCCAGCAGCGGGGACTGGGACCCCCGCAAGAATGAGCAGTTCTTC. Encoded protein: CASSGDWDPRKNEQFF. The full variable domain, rest sourced from reference TRBV9 and TRBJ2-1, is DSGVTQTPKHLITATGQRVTLRCSPRSGDLSVYWYQQSLDQGLQFLIQYYNGEERAKGNILERFSAQQFPDLHSELNLSSLELGDSALYFCASSGDWDPRKNEQFFGPGTRLTVL.